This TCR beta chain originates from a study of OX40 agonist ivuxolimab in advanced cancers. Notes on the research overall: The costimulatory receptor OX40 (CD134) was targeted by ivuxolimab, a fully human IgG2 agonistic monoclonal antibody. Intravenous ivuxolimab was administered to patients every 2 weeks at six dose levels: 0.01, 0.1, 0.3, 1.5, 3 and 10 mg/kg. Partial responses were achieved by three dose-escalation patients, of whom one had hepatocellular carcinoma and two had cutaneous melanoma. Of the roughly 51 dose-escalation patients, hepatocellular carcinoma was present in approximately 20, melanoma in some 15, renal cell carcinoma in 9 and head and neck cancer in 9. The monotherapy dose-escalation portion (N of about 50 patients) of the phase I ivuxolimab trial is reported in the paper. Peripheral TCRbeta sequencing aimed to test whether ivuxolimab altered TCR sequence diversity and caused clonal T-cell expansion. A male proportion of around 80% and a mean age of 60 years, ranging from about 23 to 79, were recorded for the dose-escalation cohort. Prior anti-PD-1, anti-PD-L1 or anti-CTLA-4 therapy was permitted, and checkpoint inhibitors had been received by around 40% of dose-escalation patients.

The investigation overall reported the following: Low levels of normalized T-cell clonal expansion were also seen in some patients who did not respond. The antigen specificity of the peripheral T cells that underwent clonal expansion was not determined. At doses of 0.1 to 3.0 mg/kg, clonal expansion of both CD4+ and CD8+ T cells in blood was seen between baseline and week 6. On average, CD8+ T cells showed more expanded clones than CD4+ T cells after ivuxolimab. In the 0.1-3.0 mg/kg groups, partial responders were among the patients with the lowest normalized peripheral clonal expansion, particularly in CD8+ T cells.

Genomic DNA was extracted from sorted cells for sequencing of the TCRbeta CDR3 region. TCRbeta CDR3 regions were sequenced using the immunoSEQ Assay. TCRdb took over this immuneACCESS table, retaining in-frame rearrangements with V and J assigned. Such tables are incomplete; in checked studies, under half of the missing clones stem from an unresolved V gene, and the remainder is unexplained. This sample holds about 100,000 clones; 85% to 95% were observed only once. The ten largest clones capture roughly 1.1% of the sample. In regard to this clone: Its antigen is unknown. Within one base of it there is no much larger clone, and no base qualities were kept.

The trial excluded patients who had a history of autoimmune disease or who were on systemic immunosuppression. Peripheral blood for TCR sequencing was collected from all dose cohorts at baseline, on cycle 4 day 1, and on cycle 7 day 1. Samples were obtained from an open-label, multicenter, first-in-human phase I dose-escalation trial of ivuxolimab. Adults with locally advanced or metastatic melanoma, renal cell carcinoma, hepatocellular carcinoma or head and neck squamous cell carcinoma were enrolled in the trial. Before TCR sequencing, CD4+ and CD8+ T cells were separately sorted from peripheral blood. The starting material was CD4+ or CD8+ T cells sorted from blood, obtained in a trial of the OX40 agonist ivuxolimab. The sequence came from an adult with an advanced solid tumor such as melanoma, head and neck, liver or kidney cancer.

The CDR3 region: CASRGQEVEPQHF. The nucleotide sequence is TGTGCCAGCAGAGGACAGGAGGTTGAGCCCCAGCATTTT. The sequence is built from TRBV28 and TRBJ1-5, and 7 bases in between align with TRBD1. V and J are trimmed by 6 bases and 8 bases, and the gene matches miss 7 bases of the junction. Looking up the germline V gene yields CDR1 MDHEN and CDR2 SYDVKM. Reading from cysteine to phenylalanine, the CDR3 counts 13 amino acids. CDR3 DNA only is kept here, 39 bases in frame from base 1.